What follows describes a single T cell receptor beta chain. This specimen belongs to a study of blood T cell repertoires in COVID-19. Study-wide context: PBMCs, B-cell-depleted T cells, or T cells provided the cDNA or gDNA that made up the material.

The trim removed 0 bases at V and 4 bases at J, leaving 7 bases unmatched. This CDR3 region has 16 residues. Germline CDR1 is SGHNT and CDR2 is YYREEE (reference sequence). Study processing details: Amplified reference gene primers provided the basis for estimating nucleated cell counts. Sequenced by immunoSEQ multiplex PCR; TCRdb stores in-frame clones only, minus some. V, J and clone size are those of that table, while D and trimming were read from the DNA. Of a few hundred thousand clones listed, around 84% are singletons. Material for sequencing was peripheral blood. The gene calls are TRBV5-4 and TRBJ2-1; 7 positions match TRBD1. The origin of this receptor is a woman aged 60-75 years with COVID-19, enrolled during active disease. CDR3 in amino acids: CASSLAVGDRYNEQFF. The CDR3 DNA reads TGTGCCAGCAGCTTGGCGGTAGGGGACAGATACAATGAGCAGTTCTTC.